This TCR beta chain comes out of a study of cytomegalovirus exposure and HLA in healthy donors. The study, taken as a whole, reports: Earlier analysis yielded a pattern in which most TCR beta V segments were productive about 90% or about 30% of the time. There were several of the most significant clusters that appeared linked to common viral pathogens in a later analysis. Later analysis reportedly placed an Asian-associated ancestry cluster below the approximately 730-donor mean in N-insertions. TCR beta chain V- and J-gene trimming was linked, in a later analysis, to a missense variant in DCLRE1C.

The count of this clone is one. No antigen is known for it. Primers for the PCR totalled 60 Vbeta and 13 Jbeta. Using immunoSEQ multiplex PCR, the repertoire was profiled, and TCRdb retains in-frame clones only, with some absent. The sample yields some 180,000 clones, around 80% seen once. Trimming pared 3 bases from V and 0 bases from J, leaving 19 bases between. The CDR3 sequence is 19 residues long. CDR1 and CDR2 from the germline V gene are SGDLS and YYNGEE. The specimen was PBMCs. The clonotype was recovered from a man aged 35 to 55 in good health and CMV-seronegative. V is TRBV9 and J is TRBJ2-6, with D perhaps TRBD1 (6 bases). The CDR3 bases are TGTGCCAGCAGCGCCGAGGACAGACGCTCTTACTCTGGGGCCAACGTCCTGACTTTC. This encodes CASSAEDRRSYSGANVLTF.